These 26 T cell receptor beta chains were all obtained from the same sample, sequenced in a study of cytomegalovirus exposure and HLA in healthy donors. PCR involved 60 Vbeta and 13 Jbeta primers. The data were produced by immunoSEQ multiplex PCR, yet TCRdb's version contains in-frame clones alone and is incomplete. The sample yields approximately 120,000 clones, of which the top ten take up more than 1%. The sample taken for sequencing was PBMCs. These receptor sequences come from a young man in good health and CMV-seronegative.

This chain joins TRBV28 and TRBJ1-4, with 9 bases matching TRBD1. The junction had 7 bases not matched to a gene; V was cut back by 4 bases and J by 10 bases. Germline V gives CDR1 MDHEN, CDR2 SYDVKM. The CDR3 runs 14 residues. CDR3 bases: TGTGCCAGCAGTTCCGGGACAGGGTTTAGAAAACTGTTTTTT. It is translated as CASSSGTGFRKLFF.

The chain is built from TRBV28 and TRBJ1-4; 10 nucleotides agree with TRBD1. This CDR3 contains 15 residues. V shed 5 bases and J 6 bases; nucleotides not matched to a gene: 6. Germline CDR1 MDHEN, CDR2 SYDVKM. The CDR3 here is CASSTRQGAYEKLFF. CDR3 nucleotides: TGTGCCAGCAGTACCCGACAGGGGGCGTATGAAAAACTGTTTTTT.

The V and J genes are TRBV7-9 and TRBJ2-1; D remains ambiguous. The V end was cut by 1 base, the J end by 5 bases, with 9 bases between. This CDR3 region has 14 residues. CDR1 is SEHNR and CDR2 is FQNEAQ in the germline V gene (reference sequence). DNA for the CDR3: TGTGCCAGCAGCTTAGAGAGTTTTGACAATGAGCAGTTCTTC. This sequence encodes CASSLESFDNEQFF.

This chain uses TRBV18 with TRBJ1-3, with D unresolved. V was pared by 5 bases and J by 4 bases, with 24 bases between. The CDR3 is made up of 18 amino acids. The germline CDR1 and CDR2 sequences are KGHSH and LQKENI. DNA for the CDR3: TGTGCCAGCTCAAATTCTCGGGGAACCAAACCCATCGGAAACACCATATATTTT. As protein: CASSNSRGTKPIGNTIYF.

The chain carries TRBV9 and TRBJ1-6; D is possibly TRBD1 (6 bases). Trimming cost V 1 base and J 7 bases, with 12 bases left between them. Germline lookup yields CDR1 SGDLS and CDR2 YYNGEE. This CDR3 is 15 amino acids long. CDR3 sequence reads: CASSVTAGANSPLHF. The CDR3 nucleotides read TGTGCCAGCAGCGTAACCGCAGGGGCAAATTCACCCCTCCACTTT.

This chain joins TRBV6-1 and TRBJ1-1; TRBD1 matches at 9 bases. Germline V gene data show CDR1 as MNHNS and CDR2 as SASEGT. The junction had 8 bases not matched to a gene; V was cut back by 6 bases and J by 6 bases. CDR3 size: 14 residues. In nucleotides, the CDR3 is TGTGCCAGCAGCAGGGACAGGGTGGTCCCTGAAGCTTTCTTT. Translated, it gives CASSRDRVVPEAFF.

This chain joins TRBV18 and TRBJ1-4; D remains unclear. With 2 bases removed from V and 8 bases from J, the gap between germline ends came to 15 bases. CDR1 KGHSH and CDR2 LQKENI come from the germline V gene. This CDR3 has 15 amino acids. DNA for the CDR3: TGTGCCAGCTCACCAAATCTTCAGGCCCAAGAAAAACTGTTTTTT. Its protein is CASSPNLQAQEKLFF.

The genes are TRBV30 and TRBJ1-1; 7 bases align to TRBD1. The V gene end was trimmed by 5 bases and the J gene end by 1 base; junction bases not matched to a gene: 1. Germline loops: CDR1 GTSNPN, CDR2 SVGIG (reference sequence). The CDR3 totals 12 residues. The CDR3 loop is CAWGTENTEAFF. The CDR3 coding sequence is TGTGCCTGGGGGACAGAGAACACTGAAGCTTTCTTT.

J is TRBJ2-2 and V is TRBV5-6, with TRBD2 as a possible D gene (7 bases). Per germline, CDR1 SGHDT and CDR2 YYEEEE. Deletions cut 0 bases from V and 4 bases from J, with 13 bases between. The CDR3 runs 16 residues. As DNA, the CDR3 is TGTGCCAGCAGCTTGGGACCGAGGGGGGGCACCGGGGAGCTGTTTTTT. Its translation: CASSLGPRGGTGELFF.

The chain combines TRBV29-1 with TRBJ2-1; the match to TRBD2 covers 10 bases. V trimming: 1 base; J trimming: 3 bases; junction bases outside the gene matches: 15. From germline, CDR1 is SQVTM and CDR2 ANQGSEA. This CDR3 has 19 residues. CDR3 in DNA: TGCAGCGTTGAAGGGTTTTGGCTAGCGGGAGATCGGTTCTACAATGAGCAGTTCTTC. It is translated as CSVEGFWLAGDRFYNEQFF.

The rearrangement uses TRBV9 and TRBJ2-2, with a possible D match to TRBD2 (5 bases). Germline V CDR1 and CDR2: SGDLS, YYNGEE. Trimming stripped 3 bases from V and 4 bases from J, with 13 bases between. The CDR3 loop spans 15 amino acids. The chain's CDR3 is CASSGRTPSTGELFF. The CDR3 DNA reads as TGTGCCAGCAGCGGCAGGACTCCGAGCACCGGGGAGCTGTTTTTT.

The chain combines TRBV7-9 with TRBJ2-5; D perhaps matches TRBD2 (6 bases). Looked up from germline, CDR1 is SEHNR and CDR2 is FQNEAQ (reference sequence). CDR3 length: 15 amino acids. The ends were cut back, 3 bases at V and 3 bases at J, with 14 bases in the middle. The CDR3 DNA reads TGTGCCAGCAGCTTCTGGACTGGAGGGGAAGAGACCCAGTACTTC. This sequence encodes CASSFWTGGEETQYF.

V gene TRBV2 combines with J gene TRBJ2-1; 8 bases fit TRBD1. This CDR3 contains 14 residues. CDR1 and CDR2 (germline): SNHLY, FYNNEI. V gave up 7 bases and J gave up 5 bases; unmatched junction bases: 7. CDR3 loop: CASTRDRINNEQFF. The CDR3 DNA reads TGTGCCAGCACTCGGGACAGGATTAACAATGAGCAGTTCTTC.

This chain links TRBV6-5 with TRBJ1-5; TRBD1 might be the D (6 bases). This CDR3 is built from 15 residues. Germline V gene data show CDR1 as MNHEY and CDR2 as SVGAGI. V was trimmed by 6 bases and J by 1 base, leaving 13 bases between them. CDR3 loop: CASSPTDRSNQPQHF. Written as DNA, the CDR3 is TGTGCCAGCAGCCCAACCGACAGGAGCAATCAGCCCCAGCATTTT.

The chain's CDR3 is CASRRGESNTGELFF. Here the CDR3 DNA reads TGTGCCAGCAGACGGGGGGAATCGAACACCGGGGAGCTGTTTTTT. The chain carries TRBV5-4 and TRBJ2-2, with 7 bases fitting TRBD2. Germline trimming cut 5 bases from V and 0 bases from J; bases unmatched to any gene: 4. CDR1 and CDR2 from the germline V gene are SGHNT and YYREEE (reference sequence). There are 15 residues in the CDR3.

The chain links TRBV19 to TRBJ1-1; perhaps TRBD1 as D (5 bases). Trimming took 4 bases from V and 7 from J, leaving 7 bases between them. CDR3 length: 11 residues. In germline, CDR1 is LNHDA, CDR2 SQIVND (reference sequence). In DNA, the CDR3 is TGTGCCAGTAGTAGACAGTTTGAAGCTTTCTTT. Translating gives CASSRQFEAFF.

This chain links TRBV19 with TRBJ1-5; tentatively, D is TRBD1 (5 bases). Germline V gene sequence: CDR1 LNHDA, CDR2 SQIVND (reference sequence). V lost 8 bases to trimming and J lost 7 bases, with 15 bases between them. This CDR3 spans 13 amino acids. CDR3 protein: CASASWGGQPQHF. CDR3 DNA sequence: TGTGCCAGTGCAAGTTGGGGCGGCCAGCCCCAGCATTTT.

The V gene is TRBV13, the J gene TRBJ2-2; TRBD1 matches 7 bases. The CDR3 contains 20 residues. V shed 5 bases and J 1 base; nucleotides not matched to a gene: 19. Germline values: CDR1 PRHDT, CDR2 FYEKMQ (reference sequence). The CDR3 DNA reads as TGTGCCAGCAGCCCGGGACCAATTTCGGGCAGGGGGATGAACACCGGGGAGCTGTTTTTT. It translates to CASSPGPISGRGMNTGELFF.

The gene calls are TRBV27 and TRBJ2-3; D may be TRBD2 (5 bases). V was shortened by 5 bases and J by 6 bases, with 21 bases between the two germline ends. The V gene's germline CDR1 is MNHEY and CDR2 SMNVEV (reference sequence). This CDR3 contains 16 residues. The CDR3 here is CASSLIREPTPDTQYF. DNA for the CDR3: TGTGCCAGCAGTCTAATCCGGGAACCCACCCCCGATACGCAGTATTTT.

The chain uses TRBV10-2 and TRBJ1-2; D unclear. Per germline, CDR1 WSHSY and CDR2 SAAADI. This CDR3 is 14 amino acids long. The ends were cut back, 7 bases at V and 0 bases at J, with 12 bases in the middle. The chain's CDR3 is CASTLGLSNYGYTF. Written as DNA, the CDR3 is TGCGCCAGCACCCTAGGACTGTCTAACTATGGCTACACCTTC.

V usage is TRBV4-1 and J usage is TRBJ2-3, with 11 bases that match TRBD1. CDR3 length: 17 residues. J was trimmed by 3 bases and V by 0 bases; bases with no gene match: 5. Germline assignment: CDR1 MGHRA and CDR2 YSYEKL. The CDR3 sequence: CASSQDPGQGATDTQYF. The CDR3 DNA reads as TGCGCCAGCAGCCAAGATCCCGGACAGGGGGCTACAGATACGCAGTATTTT.

Here the CDR3 reads CASTGQGNEQYF. The CDR3, as DNA: TGTGCCAGCACGGGACAGGGGAACGAGCAGTACTTC. V and J are TRBV7-9 and TRBJ2-7; TRBD1 agrees at 10 bases. This CDR3 is built from 12 residues. Germline V gene sequence: CDR1 SEHNR, CDR2 FQNEAQ (reference sequence). V lost 7 bases and J lost 5; bases outside the gene matches: 2.

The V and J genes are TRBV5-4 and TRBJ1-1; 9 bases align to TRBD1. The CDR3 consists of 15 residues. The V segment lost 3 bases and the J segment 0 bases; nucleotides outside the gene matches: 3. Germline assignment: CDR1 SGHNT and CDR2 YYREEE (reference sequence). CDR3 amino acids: CASSYDRGMNTEAFF. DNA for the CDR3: TGTGCCAGCAGCTACGACAGGGGGATGAACACTGAAGCTTTCTTT.

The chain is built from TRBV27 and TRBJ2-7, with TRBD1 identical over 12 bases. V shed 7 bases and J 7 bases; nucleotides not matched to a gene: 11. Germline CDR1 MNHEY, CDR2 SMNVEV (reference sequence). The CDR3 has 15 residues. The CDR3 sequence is CASKTPGQGAWEQYF. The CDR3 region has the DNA TGTGCCAGCAAAACGCCGGGACAGGGGGCTTGGGAGCAGTACTTC.

The CDR3 loop is CASSMGLANHEQFF. The CDR3, as DNA: TGTGCCAGCAGCATGGGACTAGCGAACCATGAGCAGTTCTTC. The gene calls are TRBV5-4 and TRBJ2-1; TRBD2 matches 10 bases. V shed 4 bases, J shed 8 bases, and the junction held 6 bases outside the gene matches. The CDR3 consists of 14 residues. Germline V lookup: CDR1 SGHNT, CDR2 YYREEE (reference sequence). The full variable domain, its missing parts supplied by reference TRBV5-4 and TRBJ2-1, is ETGVTQSPTHLIKTRGQQVTLRCSSQSGHNTVSWYQQALGQGPQFIFQYYREEENGRGNFPPRFSGLQFPNYSSELNVNALELDDSALYLCASSMGLANHEQFFGPGTRLTVL.

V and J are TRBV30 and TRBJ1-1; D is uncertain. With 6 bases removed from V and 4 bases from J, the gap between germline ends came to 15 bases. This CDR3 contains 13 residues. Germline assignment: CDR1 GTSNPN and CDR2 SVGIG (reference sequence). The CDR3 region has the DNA TGTGCCTGTGCCGCACTCTCCGGCACTGAAGCTTTCTTT. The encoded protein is CACAALSGTEAFF.